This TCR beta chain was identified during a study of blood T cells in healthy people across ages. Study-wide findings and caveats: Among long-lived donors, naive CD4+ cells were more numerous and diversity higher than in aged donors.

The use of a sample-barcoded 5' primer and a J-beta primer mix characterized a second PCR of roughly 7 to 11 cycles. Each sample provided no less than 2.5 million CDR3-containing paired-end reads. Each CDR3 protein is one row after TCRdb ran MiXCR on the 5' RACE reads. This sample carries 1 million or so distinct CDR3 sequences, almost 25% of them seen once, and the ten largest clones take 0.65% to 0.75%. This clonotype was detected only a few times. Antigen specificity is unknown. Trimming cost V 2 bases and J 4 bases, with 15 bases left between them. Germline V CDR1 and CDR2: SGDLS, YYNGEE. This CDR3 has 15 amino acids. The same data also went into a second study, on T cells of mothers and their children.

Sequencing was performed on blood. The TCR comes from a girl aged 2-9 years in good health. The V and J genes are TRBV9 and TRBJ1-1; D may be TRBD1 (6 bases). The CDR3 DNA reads TGTGCCAGCAGCGTGGACGGCGAAGGGGGCACTGAAGCTTTCTTT. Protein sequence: CASSVDGEGGTEAFF.